This entry lists 14 T cell receptor beta chains sequenced from one sample in a study of blood T cells in healthy people across ages (dated by TCRdb to between 2015 and 2017). Preparation of the library involved 5' RACE. A second roughly 7 to 12 cycle PCR used a sample-barcoded 5' primer and a J-beta primer mix. TCRdb ran its own pipeline on the public reads, namely fastp trimming at Q25 and MiXCR clone calling, and kept in-frame beta chains. CDR3 protein duplicates are merged, each entry listing the most common genes and DNA. The sample contains around 1,800,000 distinct CDR3 sequences, about two fifths of them found a single time. The ten largest clonotypes hold 23% of the sample. The specimen sequenced was blood. The receptor source for this set is a human donor in good health.

CDR3 in DNA: TGTGCCATCAGTGAGTCCGATTGGAATGGCTACACCTTC. Encoded protein: CAISESDWNGYTF. V gene TRBV10-3 combines with J gene TRBJ1-2, with D uncertain. Trimming shortened V by 0 bases and J by 6 bases, and 8 bases separated the two germline ends. CDR1 and CDR2 from the germline V gene are ENHRY and SYGVKD. This CDR3 is 13 amino acids long.

As concerns this clonotype: The conserved phenylalanine or tryptophan is not found at the CDR3 terminus, so this likely reflects a read error. The V call is TRBV7-8, the J call TRBJ1-5, with TRBD1 identical over 11 bases. V shed 5 bases, J shed 6 bases, and the junction held 9 bases outside the gene matches. The germline V gene has CDR1 SGHVS and CDR2 FQNEAQ. The CDR3 is 16 amino acids. CDR3 sequence (DNA): TGTGCCAGCAGCGCGTCCGGGACAGGGGGTACTCAGCCCCAGCATTGT. Protein product: CASSASGTGGTQPQHC.

This clonotype was seen at least ten times. V gene TRBV29-1 combines with J gene TRBJ2-7; 11 positions match TRBD1. CDR1 SQVTM and CDR2 ANQGSEA come from the germline V gene. With 4 bases clipped from V and 1 base from J, the junction kept 9 bases outside the gene matches. This CDR3 has 16 amino acids. The CDR3 loop is CSVVPFGQGASYEQYF. The CDR3 nucleotides are TGCAGCGTTGTGCCTTTCGGACAGGGGGCTTCCTACGAGCAGTACTTC.

This clonotype was observed a handful of times. The gene calls are TRBV27 and TRBJ2-7; D uncertain. Trimming removed 6 bases from V and 1 base from J, with 13 bases in between. The CDR3 has 14 amino acids. The germline gives CDR1 MNHEY, CDR2 SMNVEV (reference sequence). This CDR3 reads CASRRTAKSYEQYF. DNA of the CDR3: TGTGCCAGCAGGCGCACGGCGAAATCCTACGAGCAGTACTTC.

Note on this clonotype: At one boundary the junction diverges from the germline segment, which might be a read error. The chain carries TRBV20-1 and TRBJ1-1, with D unresolved. The CDR3 runs 15 residues. Germline CDR1 and CDR2: DFQATT and SNEGSKA (reference sequence). The CDR3 DNA reads as TGCAGTGCTAGTGCGGGGTCATTGGGAAACACTGAAGTTTTCTTT. Amino acid sequence: CSASAGSLGNTEVFF.

V and J are TRBV6-4 and TRBJ1-2; D unclear. Germline V gives CDR1 MRHNA, CDR2 SNTAGT. The CDR3 spans 13 residues. V lost 2 bases to trimming and J lost 8 bases, with 12 bases between them. The CDR3 nucleotides read TGTGCCAGCAGTGACGGGCAGCCGAGGGGCTACACCTTC. Its protein is CASSDGQPRGYTF.

Comment on this clonotype: A single base separates this from a much larger clone, so it may be a read error. V and J are TRBV9 and TRBJ2-3; 7 bases line up with TRBD2. Trimming at V came to 2 bases and at J to 2 bases, leaving 17 bases not matched to a gene. Germline loops: CDR1 SGDLS, CDR2 YYNGEE. The CDR3 length is 19 residues. The CDR3 DNA sequence: TGTGCCAGCAGCGTTTTAAGTGTTGGACTAGTGGGGATCACAGATACGCAGTATTTT. Its translation: CASSVLSVGLVGITDTQYF.

V gene TRBV7-8 combines with J gene TRBJ1-4; D may be TRBD1 (5 bases). Germline V gene lookup returns CDR1 SGHVS and CDR2 FQNEAQ. Trimming cost V 4 bases and J 8 bases, with 11 bases left between them. CDR3 length: 13 amino acids. CDR3 sequence (DNA): TGTGCCAGCAGCTGGACGAAGGGGGAAAAACTGTTTTTT. This sequence encodes CASSWTKGEKLFF.

This chain uses TRBV6-5 with TRBJ1-6; 8 nucleotides match TRBD1. Germline V CDR1 and CDR2: MNHEY, SVGAGI. This CDR3 is 16 amino acids long. The trim removed 6 bases at V and 9 bases at J, leaving 13 bases unmatched. CDR3 region: CASRLHPGTGPSPLHF. In nucleotides, the CDR3 is TGTGCCAGCAGGTTACACCCGGGGACAGGACCTTCACCCCTCCACTTT.

This clonotype turned up a few times. The chain joins TRBV4-2 to TRBJ1-5; unclear D gene. CDR1 and CDR2 from the germline V gene are LGHNA and YNFKEQ. Trimming took 0 bases from V and 0 from J, leaving 15 bases between them. The CDR3 length is 18 residues. The chain's CDR3 is CASSQDESYVDSNQPQHF. As DNA, the CDR3 is TGTGCCAGCAGCCAAGACGAGAGCTACGTGGATAGCAATCAGCCCCAGCATTTT.

The chain couples TRBV12-3 or TRBV12-4 to TRBJ2-3; D may be TRBD2 (7 bases). Between the trimmed V and J ends, which lost 9 bases and 5 bases, there was a span of 21 bases. The CDR3 is 15 amino acids. The CDR3 bases are TGTGCCAGTCGACGCCCGGGGGGCCGCGGAGATACGCAGTATTTT. Encoded protein: CASRRPGGRGDTQYF.

The J gene is TRBJ2-7, the V gene TRBV4-2, with D perhaps TRBD1 (6 bases). Germline-derived CDR1 and CDR2 are LGHNA and YNFKEQ. Trimming took off 4 bases at V and 2 bases at J, with 15 bases between the two ends. CDR3 length equals 15 residues. DNA of the CDR3: TGTGCCAGCAGCCGGCAGACAGGTACTCCCTACGAGCAGTACTTC. This sequence encodes CASSRQTGTPYEQYF.

The V gene is TRBV29-1, the J gene TRBJ1-2; D perhaps matches TRBD1 (5 bases). The V and J ends lost 3 bases and 5 bases respectively, with 7 bases between them. Germline lookup yields CDR1 SQVTM and CDR2 ANQGSEA. This CDR3 contains 11 residues. CDR3 nucleotides: TGCAGCGTTGACAGGGTTTATGGCTACACCTTC. It is translated as CSVDRVYGYTF.

The CDR3 DNA reads as TGTGCCAGCAACTCCGGGGTCTCCTACGAGCAGTACTTC. It codes for CASNSGVSYEQYF. The chain carries TRBV7-9 and TRBJ2-7; tentatively, D is TRBD2 (5 bases). Germline assignment: CDR1 SEHNR and CDR2 FQNEAQ (reference sequence). V lost 7 bases to trimming and J lost 0 bases, with 10 bases between them. This CDR3 is 13 amino acids long.